Below, one T cell receptor (beta chain) is given with its context. Its cognate antigen is unknown. The entry originates in a study of graft-versus-host responses after intestinal transplantation. Sequencing was performed with immunoSEQ multiplex PCR; in TCRdb, only in-frame clones are kept and a portion is missing. The top ten hold about 0.18% of the sample, which has around 110,000 clones, 90% seen once. V lost 5 bases and J lost 15, with 11 bases in between. CDR1 and CDR2 from the germline V gene are MNHEY and SVGAGI. This CDR3 contains 11 residues. Sequencing was performed on unstimulated CD4+ T cells sorted from spleen or lymph node cells, taken before intestinal transplant. This chain links TRBV6-5 with TRBJ1-6; D is ambiguous. The sequence was collected from a human donor who received an intestinal transplant. The CDR3 DNA sequence: TGTGCCAGCAGTGAAGCTTCCGGCCTCCACTTT. Residues: CASSEASGLHF.